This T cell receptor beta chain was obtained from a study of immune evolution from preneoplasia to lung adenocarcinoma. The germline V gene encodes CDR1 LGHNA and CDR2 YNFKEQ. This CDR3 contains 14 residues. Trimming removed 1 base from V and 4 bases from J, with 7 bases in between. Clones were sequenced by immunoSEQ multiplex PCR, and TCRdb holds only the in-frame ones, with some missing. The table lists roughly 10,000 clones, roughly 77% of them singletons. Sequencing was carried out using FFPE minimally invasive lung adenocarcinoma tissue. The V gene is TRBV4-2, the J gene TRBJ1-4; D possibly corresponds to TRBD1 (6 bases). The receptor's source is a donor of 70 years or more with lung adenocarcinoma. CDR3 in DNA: TGTGCCAGCAGCCAAGCAGGGGATAATGAAAAACTGTTTTTT. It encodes CASSQAGDNEKLFF.